The T cell receptor beta chain under discussion was sequenced for a study of blood T cell repertoires in COVID-19. The overall study: Samples representing acute and convalescent COVID-19 were sourced from the United States, Italy and Spain. PBMCs, B-cell-depleted T cells, or T cells provided the cDNA or gDNA that made up the material.

In the source study's methods: Reference gene primers were amplified, and this amplification served to estimate nucleated cell counts. The method was immunoSEQ multiplex PCR; TCRdb's version includes in-frame clones alone and lacks a portion of them. V and J calls and clone size are given by that table; D and trimming were obtained from the DNA. The sample shows approximately 120,000 clones, approximately 83% of them seen only once. Trimming stripped 2 bases from V and 3 bases from J, with 10 bases between. Per the germline V gene, CDR1 is KGHSH and CDR2 is LQKENI. There are 14 residues in the CDR3. The rearrangement uses TRBV18 and TRBJ1-1; D is unclear. This sequence was found in a woman aged 50 to 60 who had recovered from COVID-19. Material: peripheral blood. CDR3 bases: TGTGCCAGCTCACCAGGAGGCGGATACACTGAAGCTTTCTTT. Residues: CASSPGGGYTEAFF.